One and the same sample provided the 23 T cell receptor beta chains below, sequenced in a study of blood T cell repertoires in COVID-19. Only in-frame clones appear in the TCRdb table, and some are missing; sequencing was by immunoSEQ multiplex PCR. The sample yields over 150,000 clones, 90% to 95% seen once. The sample consisted of peripheral blood. Source of these receptors: a man between 50 and 59 years old with acute or convalescent COVID-19.

The chain is built from TRBV5-1 and TRBJ2-1; tentatively, D is TRBD2 (6 bases). The V end was cut by 1 base, the J end by 4 bases, with 15 bases between. Germline CDR1 reads SGHRS; CDR2 reads YFSETQ. This CDR3 spans 16 amino acids. In DNA, the CDR3 is TGCGCCAGCAGCTTGTTGGTGGGAGGAACTTACAATGAGCAGTTCTTC. This translates into CASSLLVGGTYNEQFF.

This chain uses TRBV11-2 with TRBJ2-7; weak D call: TRBD2 (5 bases). There are 16 residues in the CDR3. V was trimmed by 5 bases and J by 5 bases, leaving 22 bases between them. Germline CDR1 reads SGHAT; CDR2 reads FQNNGV. The CDR3, as DNA: TGTGCCAGCAGCCCTGGACTCCCGGTGGGTAGAAACGAGCAGTACTTC. It encodes CASSPGLPVGRNEQYF.

A single count supports this clone. V and J are TRBV11-2 and TRBJ1-5; no clear D gene. Between the trimmed V and J ends, which lost 5 bases and 3 bases, there was a span of 8 bases. The CDR3 runs 13 residues. Germline V CDR1 and CDR2: SGHAT, FQNNGV. CDR3 in DNA: TGTGCCAGCAGCGCCGGTCACAATCAGCCCCAGCATTTT. It codes for CASSAGHNQPQHF.

V and J are TRBV4-2 and TRBJ2-2; D remains ambiguous. Germline V gene sequence: CDR1 LGHNA, CDR2 YNFKEQ. The CDR3 spans 15 residues. Trimming cost V 0 bases and J 6 bases, with 11 bases left between them. CDR3 coding DNA: TGTGCCAGCAGCCAAGATCGTCTAGTAGCCGGGGAGCTGTTTTTT. Translation: CASSQDRLVAGELFF.

The chain carries TRBV11-2 and TRBJ1-2; D unresolved. Deletions cut 1 base from V and 5 bases from J, with 11 bases between. Germline lookup yields CDR1 SGHAT and CDR2 FQNNGV. The CDR3 is made up of 14 amino acids. The chain's CDR3 is CASSLGRQAYGYTF. The CDR3 nucleotides read TGTGCCAGCAGCTTAGGAAGGCAGGCATATGGCTACACCTTC.

This chain uses TRBV7-9 with TRBJ1-4; D possibly corresponds to TRBD1 (5 bases). This CDR3 spans 13 amino acids. V lost 2 bases, J lost 9 bases, and 10 bases lay in between. Germline-derived CDR1 and CDR2 are SEHNR and FQNEAQ (reference sequence). The CDR3 sequence is CASSLRGTQKLFF. As DNA, the CDR3 is TGTGCCAGCAGCTTACGGGGGACCCAAAAACTGTTTTTT. Filled out from reference TRBV7-9 and TRBJ1-4, the complete variable domain reads DTGVSQNPRHKITKRGQNVTFRCDPISEHNRLYWYRQTLGQGPEFLTYFQNEAQLEKSRLLSDRFSAERPKGSFSTLEIQRTEQGDSAMYLCASSLRGTQKLFFGSGTQLSVL.

The chain links TRBV10-3 to TRBJ2-3, with 8 bases aligning to TRBD2. Germline V gives CDR1 ENHRY, CDR2 SYGVKD. V shed 7 bases and J 2 bases; nucleotides not matched to a gene: 8. The CDR3 totals 15 residues. CDR3 residues: CAITRAGAATDTQYF. The CDR3 DNA reads TGTGCCATCACTCGAGCGGGGGCAGCCACAGATACGCAGTATTTT.

The gene calls are TRBV4-1 and TRBJ1-4; D unclear. The CDR3 extends over 15 amino acids. With 4 bases removed from V and 0 bases from J, the gap between germline ends came to 9 bases. Per germline, CDR1 MGHRA and CDR2 YSYEKL. The CDR3 region is CASSLTAATNEKLFF. The CDR3 DNA reads TGCGCCAGCAGCCTAACAGCTGCAACTAATGAAAAACTGTTTTTT.

This clone was seen only a few times. V and J are TRBV30 and TRBJ1-4; D remains ambiguous. The CDR3 extends over 14 amino acids. V was pared by 3 bases and J by 0 bases, with 8 bases between. Germline values: CDR1 GTSNPN, CDR2 SVGIG (reference sequence). The CDR3 bases are TGTGCCTGGAGAGCTCTTCCAACTAATGAAAAACTGTTTTTT. Its protein product is CAWRALPTNEKLFF.

This clone has just a few counts. The chain carries TRBV27 and TRBJ1-4; 8 bases match TRBD1. The germline V gene has CDR1 MNHEY and CDR2 SMNVEV (reference sequence). The CDR3 covers 15 residues. Trimming at V came to 10 bases and at J to 4 bases, leaving 11 bases not matched to a gene. The CDR3 bases are TGTGCCACCTCTTTGACAGGGGCCATTAATGAAAAACTGTTTTTT. It is translated as CATSLTGAINEKLFF. Supplemented by reference TRBV27 and TRBJ1-4, the full variable domain reads EAQVTQNPRYLITVTGKKLTVTCSQNMNHEYMSWYRQDPGLGLRQIYYSMNVEVTDKGDVPEGYKVSRKEKRNFPLILESPSPNQTSLYFCATSLTGAINEKLFFGSGTQLSVL.

The chain has TRBV7-9 and TRBJ1-2; 9 bases map to TRBD1. This CDR3 spans 14 amino acids. After removal of 5 bases from V and 6 bases from J, the junction contained 7 bases not matched to a gene. CDR1 is SEHNR, CDR2 FQNEAQ, per germline (reference sequence). The CDR3 DNA reads TGTGCCAGCAGCATGGGACAGGGCAGAGATGGCTACACCTTC. As protein: CASSMGQGRDGYTF.

The gene calls are TRBV7-9 and TRBJ1-2; no firm D call. Germline V gene lookup returns CDR1 SEHNR and CDR2 FQNEAQ (reference sequence). Deletions cut 5 bases from V and 10 bases from J, with 26 bases between. The CDR3 is 16 amino acids. The CDR3 sequence: CASSQPWQLLPIHYTF. The CDR3 nucleotides read TGTGCCAGCAGCCAACCATGGCAGCTACTACCAATTCACTACACCTTC.

This sequence joins TRBV2 and TRBJ1-2; possibly TRBD1 for D (5 bases). Looked up from germline, CDR1 is SNHLY and CDR2 is FYNNEI. The CDR3 spans 12 residues. Trimming shortened V by 3 bases and J by 7 bases, and 9 bases separated the two germline ends. The CDR3 nucleotides read TGTGCCAGCAGTGAGGGGGGGTTTGGCTACACCTTC. Its protein is CASSEGGFGYTF.

The chain uses TRBV4-1 and TRBJ1-2; 7 nucleotides align to TRBD1. With 4 bases clipped from V and 3 bases from J, the junction kept 17 bases outside the gene matches. There are 18 residues in the CDR3. Germline loops: CDR1 MGHRA, CDR2 YSYEKL. The CDR3 protein is CASSLRQDNRGKDYGYTF. The CDR3 nucleotides read TGCGCCAGCAGCCTACGACAAGATAACAGGGGCAAGGACTATGGCTACACCTTC.

The chain employs TRBV5-1 and TRBJ2-1, with D possibly TRBD2 on 5 matching bases. The CDR3 is 17 amino acids. Germline CDR1 and CDR2: SGHRS and YFSETQ. Trimming left V 4 bases short and J 1 base short, with 18 bases between. The CDR3 protein is CASSPPPSSESYNEQFF. The DNA for the CDR3 is TGCGCCAGCAGCCCCCCCCCTAGTAGCGAATCCTACAATGAGCAGTTCTTC.

The chain carries TRBV5-6 and TRBJ1-2; 12 nucleotides match TRBD1. Trimming removed 4 bases from V and 8 bases from J; junction bases left unmatched: 6. Per germline, CDR1 SGHDT and CDR2 YYEEEE. The length of the CDR3 is 14 residues. CDR3 sequence: CASSRDRGPRGYTF. CDR3 DNA sequence: TGTGCCAGCAGCCGGGACAGGGGGCCTCGGGGCTACACCTTC.

Comments on this clone: Other DNA sequences within the sample encode an identical CDR3. This chain connects TRBV3-1 (or the pseudogene TRBV3-2) to TRBJ2-6; D gene uncertain. The CDR3 length is 16 residues. CDR1 and CDR2 from the germline V gene are LGHDT and YNNKEL (reference sequence). Trimming took off 0 bases at V and 2 bases at J, with 8 bases between the two ends. The CDR3 is CASSQDTVAGANVLTF. The CDR3, as DNA: TGTGCCAGCAGCCAAGATACGGTCGCTGGGGCCAACGTCCTGACTTTC.

This sequence joins TRBV6-5 and TRBJ2-5, with 14 positions matching TRBD2. Germline V CDR1 and CDR2: MNHEY, SVGAGI. CDR3 size: 16 residues. Trimming at V came to 4 bases and at J to 4 bases, leaving 5 bases not matched to a gene. The CDR3 here is CASSWGLAGEGETQYF. CDR3 coding DNA: TGTGCCAGCAGTTGGGGACTAGCGGGAGAAGGAGAGACCCAGTACTTC.

The genes are TRBV5-1 and TRBJ1-2; maybe TRBD1 (6 bases). With 6 bases removed from V and 4 bases from J, the gap between germline ends came to 16 bases. CDR3 length equals 14 residues. Germline values: CDR1 SGHRS, CDR2 YFSETQ. The CDR3: CASKERTAGYGYTF. The CDR3 DNA is TGCGCCAGCAAAGAACGGACAGCCGGCTATGGCTACACCTTC.

The rearrangement uses TRBV5-1 and TRBJ1-2; 9 bases are shared with TRBD1. J gave up 3 bases and V 4 bases, and 10 bases lay outside the gene matches. The germline gives CDR1 SGHRS, CDR2 YFSETQ. The CDR3 has 16 amino acids. This CDR3 is CASSPHTGGRDYGYTF. As DNA, the CDR3 is TGCGCCAGCAGCCCCCACACAGGGGGCAGGGACTATGGCTACACCTTC.

The chain has TRBV6-5 and TRBJ2-3; a possible D gene is TRBD1 (5 bases). CDR1 is MNHEY, CDR2 SVGAGI, per germline. The CDR3 loop spans 14 amino acids. V lost 5 bases and J lost 0, with 9 bases in between. In nucleotides, the CDR3 is TGTGCCAGCAGTCAGGGCGTGAGCACAGATACGCAGTATTTT. This codes for CASSQGVSTDTQYF.

CDR3 bases: TGTGCCAGCTCACTAGACAGGGGGAATTCACCCCTCCACTTT. This translates into CASSLDRGNSPLHF. This rearrangement joins TRBV18 to TRBJ1-6, with TRBD1 matching 9 bases. From germline, CDR1 is KGHSH and CDR2 LQKENI. This CDR3 comprises 14 residues. The trim removed 4 bases at V and 7 bases at J, leaving 2 bases unmatched.

V and J are TRBV11-3 and TRBJ2-2, with 8 positions matching TRBD2. The CDR3 contains 15 residues. V gave up 5 bases and J gave up 7 bases; unmatched junction bases: 9. Germline V gives CDR1 SGHNT, CDR2 YENEEA. This CDR3 reads CASSGPGTRSGELFF. The CDR3 nucleotides are TGTGCCAGCAGCGGCCCCGGGACTAGGAGCGGGGAGCTGTTTTTT.